A selection of T cell receptor beta chains follows, all from one sample in a study of blood T cell repertoires in COVID-19. Generated by immunoSEQ multiplex PCR, the TCRdb table keeps only in-frame clones and is missing some. This table holds about 270,000 clones, approximately 88% found once. Sequences were obtained from PBMCs or T cells enriched from blood (not recorded which). Every receptor here comes from a woman aged 40 to 55 with acute COVID-19. The CDR3 runs from the conserved cysteine through the conserved F or W. The order of the fields is D gene, J gene, clone size, V gene, CDR3 DNA, CDR3 protein. The D gene is left open where the match is weak. Clone sizes are given selectively: once, few, many, or a class where the clone is expanded.

D: .; J: TRBJ1-4; size: .; V: TRBV19; DNA: TGTGCCAGTAGTATAGGGCGCAGGGATGAAAAACTGTTTTTT; CDR3: CASSIGRRDEKLFF
D: .; J: TRBJ2-5; size: .; V: TRBV18; DNA: TGTGCCAGCTCACCAACCGGACACCACGAAGAGACCCAGTACTTC; CDR3: CASSPTGHHEETQYF
D: .; J: TRBJ2-1; size: .; V: TRBV9; DNA: TGTGCCAGCAGCGGACGCAGACAGGGAGGGACTAGTGAGCAGTTCTTC; CDR3: CASSGRRQGGTSEQFF
D: .; J: TRBJ1-2; size: once; V: TRBV19; DNA: TGTGCCAGTAGTATAGGCTCAGGGTCCGGAGGCTACACCTTC; CDR3: CASSIGSGSGGYTF
D: .; J: TRBJ2-3; size: .; V: TRBV6-2/TRBV6-3; DNA: TGTGCCAGCAGTTACTCGCGGGCAGCTAGCACAGATACGCAGTATTTT; CDR3: CASSYSRAASTDTQYF
D: TRBD1; J: TRBJ1-1; size: once; V: TRBV19; DNA: TGTGCCAGTAGTATCGGATGGGGACAGCTTCTACCGAACACTGAAGCTTTCTTT; CDR3: CASSIGWGQLLPNTEAFF
D: .; J: TRBJ1-2; size: few; V: TRBV7-9; DNA: TGTGCCAGCAGCTTAGGTCGGTCTAACTATGGCTACACCTTC; CDR3: CASSLGRSNYGYTF
D: TRBD1; J: TRBJ1-2; size: .; V: TRBV2; DNA: TGTGCCAGCAGTAAAGAAGGCTCGGGACAGAGGGGCTACACCTTC; CDR3: CASSKEGSGQRGYTF
D: .; J: TRBJ2-2; size: .; V: TRBV16; DNA: TGTGCCAGCAGCCAATTCGGGGGCACCGGGGAGCTGTTTTTT; CDR3: CASSQFGGTGELFF
D: .; J: TRBJ1-2; size: few; V: TRBV24-1; DNA: TGTGCCACCAGTGATTTGTCAGGGGTGGTCGGCTACACCTTC; CDR3: CATSDLSGVVGYTF
D: TRBD1; J: TRBJ2-7; size: .; V: TRBV6-5; DNA: TGTGCCAGCAGTTACTCGAGATCCCAGGGGGCGGGCGAGCAGTACTTC; CDR3: CASSYSRSQGAGEQYF
D: .; J: TRBJ1-1; size: .; V: TRBV6-5; DNA: TGTGCCAGCAGTTACCCGAATGGAGCAGCTTTCTTT; CDR3: CASSYPNGAAFF
D: TRBD1; J: TRBJ1-5; size: .; V: TRBV6-2/TRBV6-3; DNA: TGTGCCAGCAGGCCTACAGGGGATCAGCCCCAGCATTTT; CDR3: CASRPTGDQPQHF
D: .; J: TRBJ1-1; size: .; V: TRBV6-2/TRBV6-3; DNA: TGTGCCAGCAGTTACGAACTATATCAGCCGAATGAAGCTTTCTTT; CDR3: CASSYELYQPNEAFF
D: TRBD1; J: TRBJ1-5; size: many; V: TRBV7-8; DNA: TGTGCCAGCAGCCACCGCCCCGGGACAGGGTTACTCTTCGATCAGCCCCAGCATTTT; CDR3: CASSHRPGTGLLFDQPQHF
D: .; J: TRBJ2-3; size: .; V: TRBV4-2; DNA: TGTGCCAGCAGGACAGGAGCCGTCACAGATACGCAGTATTTT; CDR3: CASRTGAVTDTQYF
D: TRBD2; J: TRBJ2-3; size: .; V: TRBV30; DNA: TGTGCCTGGAGTCCATCACTAGCGGGAGGCCCCGATACGCAGTATTTT; CDR3: CAWSPSLAGGPDTQYF
D: .; J: TRBJ1-1; size: .; V: TRBV18; DNA: TGTGCCAGCTCACCACGGACAGTGGGAATGAACACTGAAGCTTTCTTT; CDR3: CASSPRTVGMNTEAFF
D: .; J: TRBJ1-2; size: once; V: TRBV14; DNA: TGTGCCAGCAGCCAAGGTTGGCCCTCGGCGGGCTATGGCTACACCTTC; CDR3: CASSQGWPSAGYGYTF
D: .; J: TRBJ1-2; size: .; V: TRBV27; DNA: TGTGCCAGCAGTTTATTTGCAGGGAACTATGGCTACACCTTC; CDR3: CASSLFAGNYGYTF
D: TRBD2; J: TRBJ2-7; size: .; V: TRBV3-1/TRBV3-2; DNA: TGTGCCAGCAGCCCGGGGGGCTACGAGCAGTACTTC; CDR3: CASSPGGYEQYF
D: TRBD2; J: TRBJ2-2; size: .; V: TRBV2; DNA: TGTGCCAGCAGCCAACTAGCGAGGAACACCGGGGAGCTGTTTTTT; CDR3: CASSQLARNTGELFF
D: TRBD1; J: TRBJ2-5; size: .; V: TRBV3-1/TRBV3-2; DNA: TGTGCCAGCAGCCAACCGGGACAGGTCCAAGAGACCCAGTACTTC; CDR3: CASSQPGQVQETQYF
D: .; J: TRBJ2-5; size: .; V: TRBV2; DNA: TGTGCCAGCAAAACCCTCGGGGGTTTCCAAGAGACCCAGTACTTC; CDR3: CASKTLGGFQETQYF
D: .; J: TRBJ1-2; size: .; V: TRBV12-3/TRBV12-4; DNA: TGTGCCAGCAGTTTAACTTCGGTACATGGCTACACCTTC; CDR3: CASSLTSVHGYTF
D: .; J: TRBJ2-1; size: .; V: TRBV13; DNA: TGTGCCAGCAGCTTTCGGGGCTACAATGAGCAGTTCTTC; CDR3: CASSFRGYNEQFF
D: .; J: TRBJ1-2; size: .; V: TRBV19; DNA: TGTGCCAGCCGCAGCTATGGCTACACCTTC; CDR3: CASRSYGYTF
D: .; J: TRBJ1-1; size: .; V: TRBV10-3; DNA: TGTGCCGGCCGGGACACAAGTTCAACTGAAGCTTTCTTT; CDR3: CAGRDTSSTEAFF
D: .; J: TRBJ2-2; size: .; V: TRBV13; DNA: TGTGCCAGCAGCCCAATGAGGGGGATGAACACCGGGGAGCTGTTTTTT; CDR3: CASSPMRGMNTGELFF
D: .; J: TRBJ2-7; size: .; V: TRBV5-1; DNA: TGCGCCAGCAGCTCCGGACCTGGAGGGGCCGAGCAGTACTTC; CDR3: CASSSGPGGAEQYF
D: TRBD1; J: TRBJ1-1; size: .; V: TRBV13; DNA: TGTGCCAGCGGATTCAGGGGGGAAGTGAACACTGAAGCTTTCTTT; CDR3: CASGFRGEVNTEAFF
D: TRBD2; J: TRBJ2-5; size: .; V: TRBV5-6; DNA: TGTGCCAGCAGCTTGGTAGTAGCGGGAGCTTACGAGACCCAGTACTTC; CDR3: CASSLVVAGAYETQYF
D: .; J: TRBJ2-2; size: once; V: TRBV19; DNA: TGTGCCAGTAGTATAGGGACAGCGAACACCGGGGAGCTGTTTTTT; CDR3: CASSIGTANTGELFF
D: .; J: TRBJ2-5; size: few; V: TRBV5-6; DNA: TGTGCCAGCAGCTTGGTTTTGGATAGGAGAGGGGAGACCCAGTACTTC; CDR3: CASSLVLDRRGETQYF
D: TRBD2; J: TRBJ2-3; size: .; V: TRBV11-2; DNA: TGTGCCAGCAGTATATCGCCTAGCGGCAACACAGATACGCAGTATTTT; CDR3: CASSISPSGNTDTQYF
D: .; J: TRBJ1-1; size: once; V: TRBV24-1; DNA: TGTGCCACCAGTTCGACAGGCCAAACTGAAGCTTTCTTT; CDR3: CATSSTGQTEAFF
D: TRBD1; J: TRBJ1-4; size: .; V: TRBV7-9; DNA: TGTGCCAGCAGCTTCGGACAGGGAGAAAAACTGTTTTTT; CDR3: CASSFGQGEKLFF